Included here is one T cell receptor (beta chain) sequence, with context. Its specificity is unknown. The sample originates from a study of post-analysis software for immune sequencing data. The study, taken as a whole, reports: Four to six TRBV segments, including TRBV5-6, TRBV5-1 and TRBV20-1, were more frequent in patients than controls.

Prepared libraries of TCR beta cDNA carried unique molecular identifiers. Yield was roughly 500,000 cDNA molecules from 1 to 10 million T cells. TCRdb independently ran MiXCR on the PCR reads; one entry per CDR3 protein. The table shows hundreds of thousands of distinct CDR3 sequences, with 25% to 30% occurring only once. CDR1 SEHNR and CDR2 FQNEAQ come from the germline V gene (reference sequence). The V end was cut by 2 bases, the J end by 11 bases, with 18 bases between. The CDR3 spans 14 residues. This receptor was taken from a girl aged 5 to 17 with multiple sclerosis. The gene calls are TRBV7-9 and TRBJ1-1; D remains ambiguous. Sequencing input: blood. CDR3: CASSLFNSDRWAFF. The CDR3 DNA reads TGTGCCAGCAGCTTATTCAACAGCGACCGGTGGGCTTTCTTT.